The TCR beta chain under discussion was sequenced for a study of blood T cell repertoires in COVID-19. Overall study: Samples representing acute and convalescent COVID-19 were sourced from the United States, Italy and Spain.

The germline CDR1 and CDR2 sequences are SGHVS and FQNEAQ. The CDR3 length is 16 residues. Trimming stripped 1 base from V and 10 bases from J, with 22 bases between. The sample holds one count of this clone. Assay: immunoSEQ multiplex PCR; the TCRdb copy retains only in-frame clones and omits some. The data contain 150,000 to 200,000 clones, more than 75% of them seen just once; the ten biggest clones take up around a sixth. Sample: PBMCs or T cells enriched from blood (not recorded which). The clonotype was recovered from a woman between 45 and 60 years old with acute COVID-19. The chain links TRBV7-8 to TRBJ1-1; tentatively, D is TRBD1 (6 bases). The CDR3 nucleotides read TGTGCCAGCAGCTTAGAGGACCGCCCCCGGGGACAAGGAGCTTTCTTT. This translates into CASSLEDRPRGQGAFF.